A selection of T cell receptor beta chains follows, all from one sample in a study of cytomegalovirus exposure and HLA in healthy donors. Sequencing used immunoSEQ multiplex PCR; TCRdb keeps in-frame clones, though not all of them. Of about 120,000 clones in the sample, roughly 80% were seen once. The specimen was PBMCs. Every receptor here comes from a female donor in good health and CMV-seronegative. Both conserved end residues are part of each CDR3. Each record gives: clone size, D gene, J gene, V gene, CDR3 DNA, CDR3 protein. D genes are given only for firm matches. Some rows have no size entry. The others give once, few or many, or a class for an expanded clone.

clone size: .; D gene: TRBD2; J gene: TRBJ2-7; V gene: TRBV11-2; CDR3 DNA: TGTGCCAGCAGCTTCTCAGGGACTAGCGGGGATTACGAGCAGTACTTC; CDR3 protein: CASSFSGTSGDYEQYF
clone size: .; D gene: TRBD1; J gene: TRBJ2-1; V gene: TRBV5-1; CDR3 DNA: TGCGCCAGCAGCGGGGACAGGGAATACGGTGAGCAGTTCTTC; CDR3 protein: CASSGDREYGEQFF
clone size: once; D gene: TRBD1; J gene: TRBJ2-7; V gene: TRBV7-9; CDR3 DNA: TGTGCCAGCAGCCCCGGGGTCCGGACAGGGGACCACGAGCAGTACTTC; CDR3 protein: CASSPGVRTGDHEQYF
clone size: once; D gene: .; J gene: TRBJ2-7; V gene: TRBV20-1; CDR3 DNA: TGCAGTGCTAGGTTTATGAGGGAGCAGTACTTC; CDR3 protein: CSARFMREQYF
clone size: .; D gene: .; J gene: TRBJ1-1; V gene: TRBV11-3; CDR3 DNA: TGTGCCAGCAGCGATGGGGCTGGGGGCGCTTTCTTT; CDR3 protein: CASSDGAGGAFF
clone size: .; D gene: .; J gene: TRBJ1-1; V gene: TRBV15; CDR3 DNA: TGTGCCACCAGCAGAGATCGGGGGGATAGTGTTGAAGCTTTCTTT; CDR3 protein: CATSRDRGDSVEAFF
clone size: .; D gene: TRBD2; J gene: TRBJ2-7; V gene: TRBV5-6; CDR3 DNA: TGTGCCAGCAGCTTCCCGGGACTAGCGGGGGGCCGGGACGAGAGGGGGCAGTACTTC; CDR3 protein: CASSFPGLAGGRDERGQYF
clone size: .; D gene: TRBD1; J gene: TRBJ2-2; V gene: TRBV11-2; CDR3 DNA: TGTGCCAGCTCCCCTCCCGGGACAGGGAGGACCGGGGAGCTGTTTTTT; CDR3 protein: CASSPPGTGRTGELFF
clone size: .; D gene: .; J gene: TRBJ2-5; V gene: TRBV20-1; CDR3 DNA: TGCAGTGCCGGTGCACAAGAGACCCAGTACTTC; CDR3 protein: CSAGAQETQYF
clone size: .; D gene: .; J gene: TRBJ2-7; V gene: TRBV25-1; CDR3 DNA: TGTGCCAGCAGTGGCTCGACAGGATCCGAGCAGTACTTC; CDR3 protein: CASSGSTGSEQYF
clone size: .; D gene: TRBD1; J gene: TRBJ1-2; V gene: TRBV7-2; CDR3 DNA: TGTGCCAGCAGCTTTGCCAGGGGGCAACACTATGGCTACACCTTC; CDR3 protein: CASSFARGQHYGYTF
clone size: few; D gene: .; J gene: TRBJ2-5; V gene: TRBV21-1; CDR3 DNA: TGTGCCAGCAGCCGACCCCCCGACAGGGGGTGTAACTTCCAAGAGACCCAGTACTTC; CDR3 protein: CASSRPPDRGCNFQETQYF
clone size: .; D gene: .; J gene: TRBJ2-5; V gene: TRBV5-8; CDR3 DNA: TGTGCCAGCAGATTGACTCCTCAAGAGACCCAGTACTTC; CDR3 protein: CASRLTPQETQYF
clone size: .; D gene: TRBD2; J gene: TRBJ2-1; V gene: TRBV13; CDR3 DNA: TGTGCCAGCAGCCTCGCGGAGGCTAGCGGGGGGGCCTTTCCCTATGAGCAGTTCTTC; CDR3 protein: CASSLAEASGGAFPYEQFF
clone size: .; D gene: TRBD2; J gene: TRBJ2-1; V gene: TRBV7-9; CDR3 DNA: TGTGCCAGCAGCTACTCCGGGGGGGATGAGTTCTTC; CDR3 protein: CASSYSGGDEFF
clone size: .; D gene: TRBD2; J gene: TRBJ2-1; V gene: TRBV6-1; CDR3 DNA: TGTGCCAGCAGTGAACCCCAGCGGGGGAGGACGTTCTTC; CDR3 protein: CASSEPQRGRTFF
clone size: .; D gene: TRBD1; J gene: TRBJ2-7; V gene: TRBV6-6; CDR3 DNA: TGTGCCAGCAGTTACACAATGGACAGGGGGCGCGACGAGCAGTACTTC; CDR3 protein: CASSYTMDRGRDEQYF
clone size: .; D gene: TRBD1; J gene: TRBJ2-7; V gene: TRBV7-2; CDR3 DNA: TGTGCCAGCAGCTTAATGCCCGGGACAGGGGGGATCGAGCAGTACTTC; CDR3 protein: CASSLMPGTGGIEQYF
clone size: .; D gene: TRBD2; J gene: TRBJ2-5; V gene: TRBV7-8; CDR3 DNA: TGTGCCAGCAGCCCTTGGGGGAGGGCGGCGATGCAAGAGACCCAGTACTTC; CDR3 protein: CASSPWGRAAMQETQYF
clone size: few; D gene: .; J gene: TRBJ1-1; V gene: TRBV6-1; CDR3 DNA: TGTGCCAGCAGTGAAAATATATATGAAGCTTTCTTT; CDR3 protein: CASSENIYEAFF
clone size: .; D gene: .; J gene: TRBJ1-4; V gene: TRBV15; CDR3 DNA: TGTGCCACCAGCAGCCTCGCAGGGATTAATGAAAAACTGTTTTTT; CDR3 protein: CATSSLAGINEKLFF
clone size: .; D gene: .; J gene: TRBJ1-1; V gene: TRBV4-2; CDR3 DNA: TGTGCCAGCAGCCAAGGAATAGGTAGGAGGACTGAAGCTTTCTTT; CDR3 protein: CASSQGIGRRTEAFF
clone size: .; D gene: TRBD2; J gene: TRBJ2-2; V gene: TRBV2; CDR3 DNA: TGTGCCAGCAGTGGACTAGCGGGGGGCGTTGACACCGGGGAGCTGTTTTTT; CDR3 protein: CASSGLAGGVDTGELFF
clone size: .; D gene: TRBD2; J gene: TRBJ2-5; V gene: TRBV2; CDR3 DNA: TGTGCCAGCATGGACATAGCGGGGGTAGAGACCCAGTACTTC; CDR3 protein: CASMDIAGVETQYF